This is a list of T cell receptor beta chains from one sample in a study of OX40 agonist ivuxolimab in advanced cancers. Profiled with immunoSEQ multiplex PCR; TCRdb holds only in-frame clones, not every one. The repertoire has approximately 56,000 clones, approximately 90% of them found once; the top ten carry about 14%. The starting material was CD4+ or CD8+ T cells sorted from blood, obtained in a trial of the OX40 agonist ivuxolimab. The origin of the receptors is an adult with an advanced solid tumor such as melanoma, head and neck, liver or kidney cancer. Each CDR3 is given with its conserved first and last residue. The D gene is left open where the match is weak. Clone size, where shown, is once, few, many, or a class for clones that have expanded.

-	TRBV29-1	-	TRBJ1-2	TGCAGCGTTGAAGATCGCTCCAGGGACTATGGCTACACCTTC	CSVEDRSRDYGYTF
-	TRBV27	TRBD1	TRBJ1-1	TGTGCCAGCAGCCCACCCCGGGACAGGGGGAGATACACTGAAGCTTTCTTT	CASSPPRDRGRYTEAFF
-	TRBV11-2	TRBD2	TRBJ2-5	TGTGCCAGCAGCCATGGACTAGCGGGGGGGGAAGAGACCCAGTACTTC	CASSHGLAGGEETQYF
-	TRBV5-6	TRBD1	TRBJ2-1	TGTGCCAGCAGCTTACCCGGGACAGGGGGCCGGAATGAGCAGTTCTTC	CASSLPGTGGRNEQFF
-	TRBV27	TRBD1	TRBJ2-7	TGTGCCAGCAGTTTAATCTCGGGACAGCTCTCCTACGAGCAGTACTTC	CASSLISGQLSYEQYF
-	TRBV7-8	-	TRBJ2-7	TGTGCCAGCAGCTTGGGGTGGAATCCCTACGAGCAGTACTTC	CASSLGWNPYEQYF
once	TRBV6-4	TRBD2	TRBJ2-3	TGTGCCAGCAGGTCGGAAGCGGGGGGCACAGATACGCAGTATTTT	CASRSEAGGTDTQYF
-	TRBV30	-	TRBJ1-6	TGTGCCTGGAGTGTAGGGGTAGGGGTTAGCTCACCCCTCCACTTT	CAWSVGVGVSSPLHF
-	TRBV19	TRBD1	TRBJ2-1	TGTGCCAGTAGTATATTTGGAACAGGGGGACTCAATGAGCAGTTCTTC	CASSIFGTGGLNEQFF
-	TRBV12-5	TRBD1	TRBJ1-1	TGTGCCGAGGGAGGGGACAGGGCAGGTGAAGCTTTCTTT	CAEGGDRAGEAFF
-	TRBV5-6	-	TRBJ1-1	TGTGCCAGCAGCTACCGAGAAGGGACTAATGAAGCTTTCTTT	CASSYREGTNEAFF
-	TRBV27	-	TRBJ1-4	TGTGCCAGCAGTCCGTTAGAAGCTAATGAAAAACTGTTTTTT	CASSPLEANEKLFF
once	TRBV2	TRBD1	TRBJ1-1	TGTGCCAGCAGCACAGGGGGCAAGACTGAAGCTTTCTTT	CASSTGGKTEAFF
once	TRBV5-1	TRBD2	TRBJ2-3	TGCGCCAGCAGCTTAGAGCGGGGGGGCACAGATACGCAGTATTTT	CASSLERGGTDTQYF
medium-sized	TRBV6-4	TRBD2	TRBJ2-2	TGTGCCAGCAGTGAAAGCGGGGGGACCGGGGAGCTGTTTTTT	CASSESGGTGELFF
-	TRBV6-5	-	TRBJ1-2	TGTGCCAGCAGTGGGGGTGGATGGACCTTCTATGGCTACACCTTC	CASSGGGWTFYGYTF
-	TRBV19	-	TRBJ2-4	TGTGCCAGTAGTATGCCCAGACTGTTAGCCAAAAACATTCAGTACTTC	CASSMPRLLAKNIQYF
-	TRBV4-1	-	TRBJ1-5	TGCGCCAGCAGCCAAGAGGCCGACAATCAGCCCCAGCATTTT	CASSQEADNQPQHF
-	TRBV19	TRBD1	TRBJ1-1	TGTGCCAGTAGTGCCCTCCCCGGACAGGGCGACATGAACACTGAAGCTTTCTTT	CASSALPGQGDMNTEAFF
few	TRBV5-6	-	TRBJ1-1	TGTGCCAGCAGCTTGGGGGATGTGGACACTGAAGCTTTCTTT	CASSLGDVDTEAFF
-	TRBV29-1	TRBD2	TRBJ2-7	TGCAGCGTAGCGGGGGAGTCCTACGAGCAGTACTTC	CSVAGESYEQYF
-	TRBV27	-	TRBJ1-1	TGTGCCAGCAGTTTAGGAGGGAGCACTGAAGCTTTCTTT	CASSLGGSTEAFF
-	TRBV4-1	-	TRBJ1-2	TGCGCCAGCAGCCAACCAGGCGGTAAGGGGTATGGCTACACCTTC	CASSQPGGKGYGYTF
once	TRBV5-1	-	TRBJ2-3	TGCGCCAGCAGCCTCTTCCGGGATTCCACAGATACGCAGTATTTT	CASSLFRDSTDTQYF
-	TRBV9	TRBD1	TRBJ2-7	TGTGCCAGCAGCGTAGGGGACAGCTTCCTGGAGCAGTACTTC	CASSVGDSFLEQYF
-	TRBV27	-	TRBJ2-7	TGTGCCAGCAGTCCGTCAGGGGCCTACGAGCAGTACTTC	CASSPSGAYEQYF
-	TRBV27	-	TRBJ1-1	TGTGCCAGCAGTTTTGGGGATCAGAACACTGAAGCTTTCTTT	CASSFGDQNTEAFF
-	TRBV5-4	-	TRBJ1-3	TGTGCCAGCAGCCGAGGACAGTCCTCTGGAAACACCATATATTTT	CASSRGQSSGNTIYF
-	TRBV7-8	-	TRBJ1-3	TGTGCCAGCAGCTTAGGAGTGGGCTTCTCTGGAAACACCATATATTTT	CASSLGVGFSGNTIYF
-	TRBV4-1	TRBD1	TRBJ2-7	TGCGCCAGCGCACCTACCGGGACAGAAAGCTACGAGCAGTACTTC	CASAPTGTESYEQYF
once	TRBV7-8	TRBD2	TRBJ2-2	TGTGCCAGCAGCTTTGGACTAGCGGGGGGGACCGGGGAGCTGTTTTTT	CASSFGLAGGTGELFF
-	TRBV7-2	-	TRBJ1-5	TGTGCCAGCAGCTTAGGGGGAGGGGAAAATCAGCCCCAGCATTTT	CASSLGGGENQPQHF
-	TRBV5-6	-	TRBJ2-7	TGTGCCAGCAGCTTGGGAGGTGGGTTCAGCTCCTACGAGCAGTACTTC	CASSLGGGFSSYEQYF
-	TRBV4-1	-	TRBJ1-1	TGCGCCAGCAGCCAAGATTTCGGGAACACTGAAGCTTTCTTT	CASSQDFGNTEAFF
-	TRBV7-9	-	TRBJ2-5	TGTGCCAGCAGCAATGGACCCCAAGAGACCCAGTACTTC	CASSNGPQETQYF
-	TRBV7-9	-	TRBJ1-2	TGTGCCAGCAGCTTAAAAGGGGGGCAGAACTATGGCTACACCTTC	CASSLKGGQNYGYTF
-	TRBV10-2	-	TRBJ1-2	TGCGCCAGCAGTGAAACCCGGGCCGCTATATATGGCTACACCTTC	CASSETRAAIYGYTF
few	TRBV30	TRBD1	TRBJ1-1	TGTGCCTGGACCAGGACAGGGACGATTGAAGCTTTCTTT	CAWTRTGTIEAFF
-	TRBV5-6	-	TRBJ1-1	TGTGCCAGCAGCTTGGCTTTCGCCCTACCGGTTGGGGGGAACACTGAAGCTTTCTTT	CASSLAFALPVGGNTEAFF
-	TRBV7-9	-	TRBJ2-7	TGTGCCGCCCGGGCCTACGAGCAGTACTTC	CAARAYEQYF
-	TRBV7-2	-	TRBJ2-1	TGTGCCAGTGGGGGACCGGGCTCCTACAATGAGCAGTTCTTC	CASGGPGSYNEQFF
-	TRBV5-1	-	TRBJ2-7	TGCGCCAGCAGCGGGGAGGGGGGCGAGCAGTACTTC	CASSGEGGEQYF
-	TRBV5-1	-	TRBJ2-3	TGCGCCAGCAGCTTGGCCAGGGGAGGCACAGATACGCAGTATTTT	CASSLARGGTDTQYF
-	TRBV27	-	TRBJ2-7	TGTGCCAGCAGTTTAGGTCCCACCTACGAGCAGTACTTC	CASSLGPTYEQYF
-	TRBV5-6	TRBD1	TRBJ2-7	TGTGCCAGCAGCTTGGATCAGGGGGCGTACGAGCAGTACTTC	CASSLDQGAYEQYF
-	TRBV2	TRBD1	TRBJ1-4	TGTGCCAGCAGCCCCGGCGGAGGGGGCGGCGAAAAACTGTTTTTT	CASSPGGGGGEKLFF
-	TRBV9	-	TRBJ2-7	TGTGCCAGCAGCGATCCGGGGTCTCGGGGGTCCTACGAGCAGTACTTC	CASSDPGSRGSYEQYF
-	TRBV4-3	-	TRBJ1-5	TGCGCCAGCAGCCAAGAACTGAGTAGCAATCAGCCCCAGCATTTT	CASSQELSSNQPQHF
few	TRBV2	-	TRBJ1-1	TGTGCCAGCAGTGACCAGGGGAACACTGAAGCTTTCTTT	CASSDQGNTEAFF
-	TRBV27	-	TRBJ1-2	TGTGCCAGCAGTTTGGAAGGGAATAATGGCTACACCTTC	CASSLEGNNGYTF
-	TRBV6-5	-	TRBJ2-7	TGTGCCAGCAGTTACTCCTCTATGGGCGAGCAGTACTTC	CASSYSSMGEQYF
-	TRBV21-1	-	TRBJ1-2	TGTGCCAGCAGCAAAACATTTGGGGGGACACGTGCCTACGGCTACACCTTC	CASSKTFGGTRAYGYTF
-	TRBV7-2	-	TRBJ1-2	TGTGCCAGCAGCCAAGACAGCTATGGCTACACCTTC	CASSQDSYGYTF
-	TRBV5-1	-	TRBJ2-6	TGCGCCAGCAGCCCCCCGGCGGGGGCCAACGTCCTGACTTTC	CASSPPAGANVLTF